Listed below are T cell receptor beta chains from one sample, sequenced in a study of CD8+CD57+ T cells in acquired aplastic anemia. Using its own MiXCR run on the reads, TCRdb lists one record per CDR3 protein. Of some 150,000 distinct CDR3 sequences in the sample, 65% to 75% were seen once. Source material: sorted CD4+, CD8+, or CD8+CD57+ T cells (not recorded which) from PBMCs. Receptor source: a human donor with aplastic anemia. CDR3s include the opening cysteine and the closing phenylalanine or tryptophan. The order of the fields is V gene, CDR3 protein.

v_gene: TRBV29-1; CDR3aa: CSVEDRAGSAEQYF
v_gene: TRBV7-2; CDR3aa: CASSLEYARKTQYF
v_gene: TRBV7-9; CDR3aa: CASSPPDYSQETQYF
v_gene: TRBV7-2; CDR3aa: CASSLSPGAGNTIYF
v_gene: TRBV10-1; CDR3aa: CASSDSDGLGAQYF
v_gene: TRBV7-9; CDR3aa: CASSPGPRSSYEQYF
v_gene: TRBV30; CDR3aa: CAWSTSGTYEQYF
v_gene: TRBV9; CDR3aa: CAPTEAGASYNEQFF
v_gene: TRBV2; CDR3aa: CASRGTGPLYEQYF
v_gene: TRBV10-3; CDR3aa: CAGGTDYGYTF
v_gene: TRBV5-6; CDR3aa: CASSSKMDWDRYF
v_gene: TRBV6-5; CDR3aa: CASSEAGTSRWNEQFF
v_gene: TRBV2; CDR3aa: CASSGQHGSPLHF
v_gene: TRBV13; CDR3aa: CASRQTSEETQYF
v_gene: TRBV7-3; CDR3aa: CASSLSLAGGNEQFF
v_gene: TRBV5-1; CDR3aa: CASSLGVMQPQHF
v_gene: TRBV7-9; CDR3aa: CASSLEGLGSPLHF
v_gene: TRBV5-1; CDR3aa: CASHRDTNTEAFF
v_gene: TRBV5-4; CDR3aa: CASSLVLSNYGYTF
v_gene: TRBV2; CDR3aa: CASSSVVAEAFF
v_gene: TRBV2; CDR3aa: CASLEVGNTGELFF
v_gene: TRBV10-3; CDR3aa: CAISSTLAGDNEQFF
v_gene: TRBV29-1; CDR3aa: CSVVPSGDFTDTQYF
v_gene: TRBV10-2; CDR3aa: CASSVGGGPTIEQFF
v_gene: TRBV2; CDR3aa: CAERTGGDYPPLHF
v_gene: TRBV24-1; CDR3aa: CATSDRGGGQETQYF
v_gene: TRBV19; CDR3aa: CASSISLTSGIMEVDEQFF
v_gene: TRBV7-9; CDR3aa: CASSPRDSRYEQYF
v_gene: TRBV29-1; CDR3aa: CSVSSNYGYTF
v_gene: TRBV11-3; CDR3aa: CASSYAPPPYEQYF
v_gene: TRBV29-1; CDR3aa: CSVEDRVGNYGYTF
v_gene: TRBV2; CDR3aa: CASSFLAGGNEQYF
v_gene: TRBV12-3/TRBV12-4; CDR3aa: CASSRMTSGSYEQYF
v_gene: TRBV29-1; CDR3aa: CSVEEGTDYTF
v_gene: TRBV6-4; CDR3aa: CASSEASWANEQFF